This TCR beta chain was found in a study of T cells after yellow fever vaccination. TCRdb re-called the 5' RACE reads through MiXCR, storing one row per CDR3 protein. Found here are some 300,000 distinct CDR3 sequences, 7.5% to 9% of them singletons; the top ten hold around 3.1%. V lost 0 bases and J lost 3, with 20 bases in between. Germline lookup yields CDR1 LNHDA and CDR2 SQIVND (reference sequence). CDR3 length: 18 amino acids. The J gene is TRBJ1-2, the V gene TRBV19; D gene uncertain. The receptor was derived from a man between 18 and 29 years old who received the YFV17D yellow fever vaccine. Material: CD4+ T cells sorted from PBMCs, obtained 5 days after the yellow fever booster vaccination. DNA of the CDR3: TGTGCCAGTAGTATAGATTCAAATGCGTGGACCCACGACTATGGCTACACCTTC. Protein product: CASSIDSNAWTHDYGYTF. The full variable domain, in which reference TRBV19 and TRBJ1-2 provide the parts outside the CDR3, is DGGITQSPKYLFRKEGQNVTLSCEQNLNHDAMYWYRQDPGQGLRLIYYSQIVNDFQKGDIAEGYSVSREKKESFPLTVTSAQKNPTAFYLCASSIDSNAWTHDYGYTFGSGTRLTVV.